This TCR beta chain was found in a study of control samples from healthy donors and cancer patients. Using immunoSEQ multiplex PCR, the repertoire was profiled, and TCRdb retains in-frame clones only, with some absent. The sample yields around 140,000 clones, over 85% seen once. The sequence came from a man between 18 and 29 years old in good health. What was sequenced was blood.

The CDR3 DNA is TGCGCCAGCAGCCAAGACGTAGGGGTGCGCAATCAGCCCCAGCATTTT. This codes for CASSQDVGVRNQPQHF. The V gene is TRBV4-1, the J gene TRBJ1-5; D possibly corresponds to TRBD1 (5 bases). This CDR3 comprises 16 residues. CDR1 is MGHRA and CDR2 is YSYEKL in the germline V gene. V lost 0 bases to trimming and J lost 2 bases, with 11 bases between them.